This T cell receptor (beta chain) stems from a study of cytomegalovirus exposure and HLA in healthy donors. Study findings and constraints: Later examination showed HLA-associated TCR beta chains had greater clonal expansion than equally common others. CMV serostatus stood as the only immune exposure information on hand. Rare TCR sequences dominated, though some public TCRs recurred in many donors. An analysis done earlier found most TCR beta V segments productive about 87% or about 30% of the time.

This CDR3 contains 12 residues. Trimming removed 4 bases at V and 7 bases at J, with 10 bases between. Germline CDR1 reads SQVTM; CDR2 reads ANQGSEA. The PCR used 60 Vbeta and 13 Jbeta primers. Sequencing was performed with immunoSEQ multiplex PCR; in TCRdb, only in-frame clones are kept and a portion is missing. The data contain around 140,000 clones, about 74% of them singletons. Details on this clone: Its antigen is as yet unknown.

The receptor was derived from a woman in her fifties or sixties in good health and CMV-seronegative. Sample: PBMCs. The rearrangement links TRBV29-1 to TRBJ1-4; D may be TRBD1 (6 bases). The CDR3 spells CSVGSGAEKLFF. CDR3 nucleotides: TGCAGCGTTGGTTCAGGGGCTGAAAAACTGTTTTTT.